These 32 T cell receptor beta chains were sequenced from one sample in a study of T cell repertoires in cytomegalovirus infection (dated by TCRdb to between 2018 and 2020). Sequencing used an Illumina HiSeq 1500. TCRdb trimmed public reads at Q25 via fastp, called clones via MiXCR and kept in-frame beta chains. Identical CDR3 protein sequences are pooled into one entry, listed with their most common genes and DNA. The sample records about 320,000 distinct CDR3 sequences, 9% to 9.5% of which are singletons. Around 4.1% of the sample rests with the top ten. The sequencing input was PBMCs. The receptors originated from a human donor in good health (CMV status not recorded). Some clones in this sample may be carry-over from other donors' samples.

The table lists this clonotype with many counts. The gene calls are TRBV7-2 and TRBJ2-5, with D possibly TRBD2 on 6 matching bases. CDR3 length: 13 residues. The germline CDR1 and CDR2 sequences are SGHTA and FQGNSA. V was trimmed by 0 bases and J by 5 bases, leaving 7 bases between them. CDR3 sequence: CASSLALAETQYF. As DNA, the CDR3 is TGTGCCAGCAGCTTAGCGCTAGCGGAGACCCAGTACTTC.

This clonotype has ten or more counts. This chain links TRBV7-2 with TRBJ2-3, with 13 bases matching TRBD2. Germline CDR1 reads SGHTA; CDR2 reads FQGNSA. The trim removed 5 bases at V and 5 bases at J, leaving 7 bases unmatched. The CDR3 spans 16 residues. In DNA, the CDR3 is TGTGCCAGCAGCCCCCGGCGACTAGCGGGGGGAGATACGCAGTATTTT. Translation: CASSPRRLAGGDTQYF. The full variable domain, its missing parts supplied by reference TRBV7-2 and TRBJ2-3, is GAGVSQSPSNKVTEKGKDVELRCDPISGHTALYWYRQSLGQGLEFLIYFQGNSAPDKSGLPSDRFSAERTGGSVSTLTIQRTQQEDSAVYLCASSPRRLAGGDTQYFGPGTRLTVL.

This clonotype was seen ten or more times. CDR3 coding DNA: TGTGCCAGCAGCTTAGTAGGGACTAGCGGGAGTTCAGATACGCAGTATTTT. As protein: CASSLVGTSGSSDTQYF. The gene calls are TRBV7-2 and TRBJ2-3; 14 positions match TRBD2. In germline, CDR1 is SGHTA, CDR2 FQGNSA. Trimming took 1 base from V and 4 from J; bases not matched to a gene: 4. The CDR3 runs 17 residues.

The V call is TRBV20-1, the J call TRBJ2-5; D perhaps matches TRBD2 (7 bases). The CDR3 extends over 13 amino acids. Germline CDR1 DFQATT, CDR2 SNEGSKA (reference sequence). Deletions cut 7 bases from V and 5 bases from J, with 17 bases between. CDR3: CSGKGGPSETQYF. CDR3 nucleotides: TGCAGTGGCAAGGGGGGGCCGAGCGAGACCCAGTACTTC.

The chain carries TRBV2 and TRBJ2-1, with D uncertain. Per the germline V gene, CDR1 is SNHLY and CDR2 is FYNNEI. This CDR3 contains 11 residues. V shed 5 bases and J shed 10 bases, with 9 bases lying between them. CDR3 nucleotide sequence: TGTGCCAGCAGTTACCAGGTCGAGCAGTTCTTC. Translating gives CASSYQVEQFF.

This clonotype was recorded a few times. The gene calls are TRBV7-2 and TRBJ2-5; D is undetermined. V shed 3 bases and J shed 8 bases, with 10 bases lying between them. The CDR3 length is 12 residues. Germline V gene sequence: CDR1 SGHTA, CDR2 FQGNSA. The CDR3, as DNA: TGTGCCAGCAGCTTGACCCTAGAAACCCAGTACTTC. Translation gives CASSLTLETQYF.

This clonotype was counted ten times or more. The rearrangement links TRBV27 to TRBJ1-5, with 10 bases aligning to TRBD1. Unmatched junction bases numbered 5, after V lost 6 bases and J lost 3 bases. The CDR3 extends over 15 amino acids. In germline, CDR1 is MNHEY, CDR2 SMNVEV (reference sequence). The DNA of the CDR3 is TGTGCCAGCAGACGGGACAGGGGTTACAATCAGCCCCAGCATTTT. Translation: CASRRDRGYNQPQHF.

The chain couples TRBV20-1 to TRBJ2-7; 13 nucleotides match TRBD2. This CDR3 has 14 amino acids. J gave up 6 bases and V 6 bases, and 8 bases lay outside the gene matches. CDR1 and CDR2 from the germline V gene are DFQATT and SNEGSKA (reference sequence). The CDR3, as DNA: TGCAGTGCGAAGACTAGCGGGAGGCTAGGCGAGCAGTACTTC. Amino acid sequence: CSAKTSGRLGEQYF.

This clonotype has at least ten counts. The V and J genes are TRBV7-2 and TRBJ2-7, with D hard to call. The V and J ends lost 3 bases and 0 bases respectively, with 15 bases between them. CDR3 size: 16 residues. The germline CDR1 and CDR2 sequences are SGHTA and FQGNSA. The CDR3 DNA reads TGTGCCAGCAGCTTCCGGATAGGGTCAAGCTCCTACGAGCAGTACTTC. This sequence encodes CASSFRIGSSSYEQYF. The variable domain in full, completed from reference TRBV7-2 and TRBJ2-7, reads GAGVSQSPSNKVTEKGKDVELRCDPISGHTALYWYRQSLGQGLEFLIYFQGNSAPDKSGLPSDRFSAERTGGSVSTLTIQRTQQEDSAVYLCASSFRIGSSSYEQYFGPGTRLTVT.

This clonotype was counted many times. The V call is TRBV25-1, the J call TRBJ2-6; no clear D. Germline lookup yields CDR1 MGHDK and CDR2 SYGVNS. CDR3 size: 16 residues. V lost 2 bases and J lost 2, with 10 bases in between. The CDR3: CASSEATVAGANVLTF. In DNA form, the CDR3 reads TGTGCCAGCAGTGAAGCTACGGTAGCTGGGGCCAACGTCCTGACTTTC.

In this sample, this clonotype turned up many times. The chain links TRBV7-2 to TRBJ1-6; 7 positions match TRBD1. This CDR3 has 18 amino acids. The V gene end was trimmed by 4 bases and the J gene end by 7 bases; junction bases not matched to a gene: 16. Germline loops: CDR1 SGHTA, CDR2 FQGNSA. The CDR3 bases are TGTGCCAGCAGCTCCTTAACCCGCCTTTACAGGGGAAATTCACCCCTCCACTTT. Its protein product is CASSSLTRLYRGNSPLHF.

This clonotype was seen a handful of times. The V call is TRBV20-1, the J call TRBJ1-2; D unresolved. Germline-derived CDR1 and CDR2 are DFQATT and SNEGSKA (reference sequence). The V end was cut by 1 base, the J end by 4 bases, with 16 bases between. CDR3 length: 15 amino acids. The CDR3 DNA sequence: TGCAGTGCTAGAGGCCCCCAGGAGTTCGTCTATGGCTACACCTTC. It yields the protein CSARGPQEFVYGYTF.

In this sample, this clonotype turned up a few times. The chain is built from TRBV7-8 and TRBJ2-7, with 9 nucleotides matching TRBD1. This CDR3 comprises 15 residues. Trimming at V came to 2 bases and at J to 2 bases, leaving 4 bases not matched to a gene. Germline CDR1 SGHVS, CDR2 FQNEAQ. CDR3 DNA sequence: TGTGCCAGCAGCTTAACCGGGACAGGGCCCTACGAGCAGTACTTC. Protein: CASSLTGTGPYEQYF.

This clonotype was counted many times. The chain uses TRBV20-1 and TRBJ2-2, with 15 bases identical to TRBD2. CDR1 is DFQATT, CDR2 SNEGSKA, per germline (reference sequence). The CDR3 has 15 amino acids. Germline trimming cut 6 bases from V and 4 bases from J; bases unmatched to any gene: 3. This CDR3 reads CSARTSGGGTGELFF. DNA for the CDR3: TGCAGTGCGCGGACTAGCGGGGGGGGCACCGGGGAGCTGTTTTTT.

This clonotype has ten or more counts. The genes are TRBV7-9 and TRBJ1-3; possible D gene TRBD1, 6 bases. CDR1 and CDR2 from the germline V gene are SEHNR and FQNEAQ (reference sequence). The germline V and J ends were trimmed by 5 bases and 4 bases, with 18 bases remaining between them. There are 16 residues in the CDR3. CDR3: CASSPGQRSLGNTIYF. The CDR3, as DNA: TGTGCCAGCAGCCCCGGACAGCGTTCGTTAGGAAACACCATATATTTT.

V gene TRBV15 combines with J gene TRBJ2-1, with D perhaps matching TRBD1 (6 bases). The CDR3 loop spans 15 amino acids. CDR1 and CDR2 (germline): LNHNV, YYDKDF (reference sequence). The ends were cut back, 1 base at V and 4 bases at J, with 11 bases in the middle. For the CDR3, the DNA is TGTGCCACCAGCAGAGGGACAGAACCATACAATGAGCAGTTCTTC. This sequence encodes CATSRGTEPYNEQFF.

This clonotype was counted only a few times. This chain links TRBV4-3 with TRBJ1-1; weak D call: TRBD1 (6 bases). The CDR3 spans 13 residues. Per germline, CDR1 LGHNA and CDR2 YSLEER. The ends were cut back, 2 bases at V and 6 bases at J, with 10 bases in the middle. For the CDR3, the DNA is TGCGCCAGCAGCCAACTCCCAGGGGCTGAAGCTTTCTTT. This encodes CASSQLPGAEAFF.

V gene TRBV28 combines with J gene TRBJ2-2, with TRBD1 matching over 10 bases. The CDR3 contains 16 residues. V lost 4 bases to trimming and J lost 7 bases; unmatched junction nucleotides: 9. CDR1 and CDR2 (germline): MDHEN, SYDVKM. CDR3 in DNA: TGTGCCAGCAGTTCCGCGGGACAGGGGTATAACGGGGAGCTGTTTTTT. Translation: CASSSAGQGYNGELFF.

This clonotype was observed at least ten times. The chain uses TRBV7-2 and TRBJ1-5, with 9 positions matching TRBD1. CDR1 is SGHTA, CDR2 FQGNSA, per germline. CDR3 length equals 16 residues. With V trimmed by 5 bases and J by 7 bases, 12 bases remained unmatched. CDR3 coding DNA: TGTGCCAGCAGCCCCAGTCCGGGACAGGGAGGACAGCCCCAGCATTTT. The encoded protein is CASSPSPGQGGQPQHF.

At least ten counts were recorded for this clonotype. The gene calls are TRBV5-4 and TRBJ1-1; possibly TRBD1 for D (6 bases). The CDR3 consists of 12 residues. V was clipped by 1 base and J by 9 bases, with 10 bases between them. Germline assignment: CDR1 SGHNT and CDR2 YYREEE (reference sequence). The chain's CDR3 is CASSLPGTQAFF. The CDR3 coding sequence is TGTGCCAGCAGCTTGCCCGGGACACAAGCTTTCTTT. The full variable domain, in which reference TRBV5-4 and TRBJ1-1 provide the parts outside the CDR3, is ETGVTQSPTHLIKTRGQQVTLRCSSQSGHNTVSWYQQALGQGPQFIFQYYREEENGRGNFPPRFSGLQFPNYSSELNVNALELDDSALYLCASSLPGTQAFFGQGTRLTVV.

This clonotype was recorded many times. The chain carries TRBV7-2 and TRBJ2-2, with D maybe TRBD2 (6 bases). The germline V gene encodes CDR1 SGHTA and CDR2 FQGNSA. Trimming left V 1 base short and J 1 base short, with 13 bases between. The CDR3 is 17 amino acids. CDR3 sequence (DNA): TGTGCCAGCAGCTTAGGTGCACGGGGGATGAACACCGGGGAGCTGTTTTTT. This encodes CASSLGARGMNTGELFF.

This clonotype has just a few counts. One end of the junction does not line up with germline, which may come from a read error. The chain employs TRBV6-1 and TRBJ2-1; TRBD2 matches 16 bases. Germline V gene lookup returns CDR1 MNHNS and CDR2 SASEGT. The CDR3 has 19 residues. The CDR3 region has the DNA TGTGCCAGCAGCGAAGGAGGGGGACTAGCGGGAGGGCCGGGGGATGAGCAGTTCTTC. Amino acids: CASSEGGGLAGGPGDEQFF.

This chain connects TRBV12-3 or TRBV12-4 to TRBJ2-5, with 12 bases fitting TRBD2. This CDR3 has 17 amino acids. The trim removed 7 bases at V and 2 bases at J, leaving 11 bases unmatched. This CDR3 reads CASTPGTGLAGQETQYF. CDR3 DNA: TGTGCCAGCACCCCGGGGACAGGACTAGCGGGACAAGAGACCCAGTACTTC.

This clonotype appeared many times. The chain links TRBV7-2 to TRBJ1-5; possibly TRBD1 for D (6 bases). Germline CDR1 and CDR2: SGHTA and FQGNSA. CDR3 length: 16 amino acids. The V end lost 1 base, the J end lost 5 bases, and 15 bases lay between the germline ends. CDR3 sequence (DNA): TGTGCCAGCAGCTTAGGCCCAGGGGCAAGTCATCAGCCCCAGCATTTT. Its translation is CASSLGPGASHQPQHF.

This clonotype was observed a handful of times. Written as DNA, the CDR3 is TGTGCCGGGACCTCAGGGCTTGGGGACACCGGGGAGCTGTTTTTT. Encoded protein: CAGTSGLGDTGELFF. This sequence joins TRBV5-4 and TRBJ2-2; TRBD1 or TRBD2 may be the D gene (5 bases each). Per the germline V gene, CDR1 is SGHNT and CDR2 is YYREEE (reference sequence). V was trimmed by 10 bases and J by 3 bases, leaving 19 bases between them. The CDR3 has 15 amino acids. Looking up the rest from reference TRBV5-4 and TRBJ2-2 gives the full variable domain: ETGVTQSPTHLIKTRGQQVTLRCSSQSGHNTVSWYQQALGQGPQFIFQYYREEENGRGNFPPRFSGLQFPNYSSELNVNALELDDSALYLCAGTSGLGDTGELFFGEGSRLTVL.

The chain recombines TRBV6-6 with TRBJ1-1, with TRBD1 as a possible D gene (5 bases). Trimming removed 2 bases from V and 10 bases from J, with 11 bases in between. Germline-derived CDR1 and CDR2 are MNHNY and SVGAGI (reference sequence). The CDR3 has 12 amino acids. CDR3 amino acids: CASSYQEGPAFF. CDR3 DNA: TGTGCCAGCAGTTACCAGGAGGGGCCAGCTTTCTTT.

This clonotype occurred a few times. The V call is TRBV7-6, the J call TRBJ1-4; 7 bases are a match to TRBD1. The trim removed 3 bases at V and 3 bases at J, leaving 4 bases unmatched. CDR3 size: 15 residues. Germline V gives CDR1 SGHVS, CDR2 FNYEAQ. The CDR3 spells CASSFGQVANEKLFF. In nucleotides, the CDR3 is TGTGCCAGCAGCTTTGGACAGGTTGCTAATGAAAAACTGTTTTTT.

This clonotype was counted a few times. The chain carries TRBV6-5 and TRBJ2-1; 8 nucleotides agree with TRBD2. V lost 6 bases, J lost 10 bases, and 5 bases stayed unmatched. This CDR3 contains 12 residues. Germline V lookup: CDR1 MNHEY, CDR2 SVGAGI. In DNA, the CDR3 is TGTGCCAGCAGCAGCGGGAGCTGGGAGCAGTTCTTC. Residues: CASSSGSWEQFF.

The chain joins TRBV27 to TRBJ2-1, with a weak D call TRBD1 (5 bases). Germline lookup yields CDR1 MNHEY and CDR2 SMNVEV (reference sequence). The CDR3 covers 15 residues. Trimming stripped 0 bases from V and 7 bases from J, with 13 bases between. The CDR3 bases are TGTGCCAGCAGTTTATCAAGGCAGGGCCAAAATGAGCAGTTCTTC. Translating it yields CASSLSRQGQNEQFF.

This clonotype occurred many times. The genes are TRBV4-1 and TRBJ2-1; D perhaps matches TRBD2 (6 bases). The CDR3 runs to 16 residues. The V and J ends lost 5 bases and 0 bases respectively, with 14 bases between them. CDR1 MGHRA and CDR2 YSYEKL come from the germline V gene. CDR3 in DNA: TGCGCCAGCAGCTCGCTAGCGTCGAGCTCCTACAATGAGCAGTTCTTC. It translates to CASSSLASSSYNEQFF.

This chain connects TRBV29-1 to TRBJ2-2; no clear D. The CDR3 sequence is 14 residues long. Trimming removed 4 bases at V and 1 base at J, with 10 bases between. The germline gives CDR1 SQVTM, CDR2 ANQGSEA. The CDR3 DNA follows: TGCAGCGTTGTCAGTCAGTTGAACACCGGGGAGCTGTTTTTT. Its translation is CSVVSQLNTGELFF.

The CDR3 coding sequence is TGTGCCAGCAGTTTATTCCAGCGGGGGCCCGGGGAGCTGTTTTTT. Its protein product is CASSLFQRGPGELFF. V and J are TRBV28 and TRBJ2-2; 8 bases are a match to TRBD2. This CDR3 is built from 15 residues. V was pared by 1 base and J by 6 bases, with 4 bases of the junction left unmatched. CDR1 and CDR2 (germline): MDHEN, SYDVKM. Supplemented by reference TRBV28 and TRBJ2-2, the full variable domain reads DVKVTQSSRYLVKRTGEKVFLECVQDMDHENMFWYRQDPGLGLRLIYFSYDVKMKEKGDIPEGYSVSREKKERFSLILESASTNQTSMYLCASSLFQRGPGELFFGEGSRLTVL.